The 23 T cell receptor beta chains reported below all come from one sample, sequenced in a study of cytomegalovirus exposure and HLA in healthy donors. The PCR contained 60 Vbeta and 13 Jbeta primers. Assay used: immunoSEQ multiplex PCR; TCRdb lists only in-frame clones, some missing. This sample carries roughly 150,000 clones, around 75% of them seen once, and the ten largest clones take about 1.8%. The sequenced sample consisted of PBMCs. Receptors originate from a woman aged 40 to 50 in good health and CMV-seronegative.

The chain carries TRBV6-1 and TRBJ2-7; possibly TRBD2 for D (5 bases). Trimming left V 6 bases short and J 3 bases short, with 12 bases between. Germline loops: CDR1 MNHNS, CDR2 SASEGT. This CDR3 region has 13 residues. The CDR3 DNA reads TGTGCCAGCAGCCACGCAGAGGGCTACGAGCAGTACTTC. This translates into CASSHAEGYEQYF.

The chain combines TRBV7-7 with TRBJ2-5; D remains unclear. Germline V gene sequence: CDR1 SSHAT, CDR2 FNYEAQ (reference sequence). The CDR3 has 16 residues. The V and J ends lost 3 bases and 1 base respectively, with 15 bases between them. The CDR3 loop is CASSFEASNLQETQYF. CDR3 bases: TGTGCCAGCAGCTTCGAAGCCTCCAATCTCCAAGAGACCCAGTACTTC.

The genes are TRBV5-4 and TRBJ1-1; no clear D. Trimming left V 4 bases short and J 0 bases short, with 7 bases between. This CDR3 region has 13 residues. The germline CDR1 and CDR2 sequences are SGHNT and YYREEE (reference sequence). Here the CDR3 reads CASSVTVNTEAFF. Written as DNA, the CDR3 is TGTGCCAGCAGCGTTACAGTGAACACTGAAGCTTTCTTT.

The genes are TRBV6-5 and TRBJ2-1; 11 positions match TRBD1. Germline CDR1 is MNHEY and CDR2 is SVGAGI. The ends lost 6 bases at V and 9 bases at J; junction bases unmatched: 7. This CDR3 region has 14 residues. As DNA, the CDR3 is TGTGCCAGCAGAAGGGGACAGGGGGTGGTTGAGCAGTTCTTC. The encoded protein is CASRRGQGVVEQFF.

J is TRBJ2-7 and V is TRBV2; D possibly corresponds to TRBD2 (5 bases). Germline V gene lookup returns CDR1 SNHLY and CDR2 FYNNEI. Trimming removed 4 bases from V and 6 bases from J, with 10 bases in between. This CDR3 region has 12 residues. The CDR3 loop is CASSVEGFEQYF. For the CDR3, the DNA is TGTGCCAGCAGTGTAGAGGGTTTCGAGCAGTACTTC.

The chain links TRBV18 to TRBJ2-5; D unclear. This CDR3 comprises 13 residues. CDR1 and CDR2 from the germline V gene are KGHSH and LQKENI. With 2 bases removed from V and 1 base from J, the gap between germline ends came to 5 bases. CDR3 sequence (DNA): TGTGCCAGCTCACCAAACAGCCAAGAGACCCAGTACTTC. It encodes CASSPNSQETQYF.

The V call is TRBV18, the J call TRBJ2-7; D might be TRBD2 (5 bases). Germline V gene data show CDR1 as KGHSH and CDR2 as LQKENI. The V gene lost 6 bases and the J gene lost 2 bases, with 14 bases spanning the gap. This CDR3 is built from 14 residues. The CDR3: CASSRGSIAYEQYF. In nucleotides, the CDR3 is TGTGCCAGCTCCCGAGGGAGTATAGCCTACGAGCAGTACTTC. The entire variable domain, with the rest obtained from reference TRBV18 and TRBJ2-7, is as follows: NAGVMQNPRHLVRRRGQEARLRCSPMKGHSHVYWYRQLPEEGLKFMVYLQKENIIDESGMPKERFSAEFPKEGPSILRIQQVVRGDSAAYFCASSRGSIAYEQYFGPGTRLTVT.

This clone is a singleton in its sample. This chain joins TRBV7-8 and TRBJ1-1; a weak D match, TRBD1 (5 bases). This CDR3 is built from 15 residues. CDR1 and CDR2 from the germline V gene are SGHVS and FQNEAQ. Trimming stripped 2 bases from V and 4 bases from J, with 14 bases between. CDR3 in amino acids: CASSLNRGLSTEAFF. In nucleotides, the CDR3 is TGTGCCAGCAGCTTAAATAGGGGATTGAGCACTGAAGCTTTCTTT.

The chain joins TRBV21-1 to TRBJ2-5; the table's D call TRBD1 went unverified against the DNA. TRBV21-1 is a recognized pseudogene. The CDR3 sequence is 14 residues long. For the CDR3, the DNA is TGTGCCAGCAGCGACCCCCCAGCCAGGGTCACCCAGTACTTC. Translating it yields CASSDPPARVTQYF.

The chain employs TRBV19 and TRBJ1-2; D not certain. The V gene lost 6 bases and the J gene lost 3 bases, with 14 bases spanning the gap. The CDR3 length is 14 residues. The germline V gene encodes CDR1 LNHDA and CDR2 SQIVND (reference sequence). Here the CDR3 DNA reads TGTGCCAGTAGCCTACAGAAGACCTACTATGGCTACACCTTC. Protein product: CASSLQKTYYGYTF.

The sample holds a few counts of this clone. The chain couples TRBV25-1 to TRBJ1-5; D not certain. With 6 bases removed from V and 3 bases from J, the gap between germline ends came to 12 bases. The germline V gene has CDR1 MGHDK and CDR2 SYGVNS. The CDR3 runs to 14 residues. This CDR3 is CASSALGDNQPQHF. In DNA, the CDR3 is TGTGCCAGCAGCGCTCTGGGAGACAATCAGCCCCAGCATTTT.

This clone was seen a single time. The V and J genes are TRBV14 and TRBJ1-1; possibly TRBD1 for D (5 bases). The CDR3 loop spans 14 amino acids. Trimming took 4 bases from V and 5 from J, leaving 14 bases between them. Germline CDR1 and CDR2: SGHDN and FVKESK. CDR3 protein: CASSLLQGVTEAFF. In DNA form, the CDR3 reads TGTGCCAGCAGCCTTTTGCAGGGTGTTACTGAAGCTTTCTTT.

The chain combines TRBV7-6 with TRBJ2-2, with D possibly matching TRBD2 (6 bases). Trimming took off 5 bases at V and 5 bases at J, with 15 bases between the two ends. CDR1 is SGHVS, CDR2 FNYEAQ, per germline. This CDR3 has 15 residues. The DNA of the CDR3 is TGTGCCAGCAGCCTCGCGTGGGGGAGGACCGGGGAGCTGTTTTTT. This translates into CASSLAWGRTGELFF.

The chain employs TRBV5-8 and TRBJ1-1; 8 nucleotides match TRBD1. Looked up from germline, CDR1 is SGHTS and CDR2 is YDEGEE. The junction had 9 bases not matched to a gene; V was cut back by 4 bases and J by 1 base. The length of the CDR3 is 16 residues. Written as DNA, the CDR3 is TGTGCCAGCAGCAATACCGGGACAGGAGCGAACACTGAAGCTTTCTTT. Translated: CASSNTGTGANTEAFF.

The V gene is TRBV5-1, the J gene TRBJ2-1; maybe TRBD1 (6 bases). V was trimmed by 0 bases and J by 7 bases, leaving 17 bases between them. The CDR3 contains 16 residues. Germline CDR1 is SGHRS and CDR2 is YFSETQ. The CDR3 nucleotides are TGCGCCAGCAGCTTGGCTAGGGGGATCCAGGGGAATGAGCAGTTCTTC. This translates into CASSLARGIQGNEQFF.

The V call is TRBV7-6, the J call TRBJ2-3, with D perhaps TRBD2 (6 bases). This CDR3 has 15 amino acids. Germline loops: CDR1 SGHVS, CDR2 FNYEAQ. Between the trimmed V and J ends, which lost 5 bases and 5 bases, there was a span of 17 bases. Here the CDR3 DNA reads TGTGCCAGCAGCCAGACCGGGACTGGGGTAGATACGCAGTATTTT. Protein product: CASSQTGTGVDTQYF.

The chain recombines TRBV27 with TRBJ2-3; the D is unclear. CDR1 is MNHEY, CDR2 SMNVEV, per germline (reference sequence). The CDR3 spans 15 residues. Trimming removed 6 bases at V and 4 bases at J, with 17 bases between. This CDR3 reads CASSPLRSHPDTQYF. CDR3 sequence (DNA): TGTGCCAGCAGCCCTTTACGGAGCCACCCAGATACGCAGTATTTT.

This clone was picked up one time. The chain uses TRBV15 and TRBJ2-1; perhaps TRBD1 as D (5 bases). The CDR3 length is 14 residues. V shed 7 bases and J shed 4 bases, with 14 bases lying between them. Germline V gene data show CDR1 as LNHNV and CDR2 as YYDKDF (reference sequence). The CDR3 bases are TGTGCCACCACCCTAGAGCAGGGTTACAATGAGCAGTTCTTC. Translating it yields CATTLEQGYNEQFF.

This clone was seen only once. This rearrangement joins TRBV27 to TRBJ1-4; TRBD1 might be the D (5 bases). Trimming shortened V by 7 bases and J by 10 bases, and 25 bases separated the two germline ends. This CDR3 contains 16 residues. CDR1 is MNHEY and CDR2 is SMNVEV in the germline V gene (reference sequence). The CDR3 reads CASTSYRRERWGKLFF. The DNA of the CDR3 is TGTGCCAGCACCTCATACAGGAGGGAGAGATGGGGAAAACTGTTTTTT.

DNA for the CDR3: TGTGCCAGCAGTCGACAGGGGGCGGTTTGGGAAAAACTGTTTTTT. Its translation is CASSRQGAVWEKLFF. This chain connects TRBV6-5 to TRBJ1-4; 10 bases fit TRBD1. Germline CDR1 reads MNHEY; CDR2 reads SVGAGI. The CDR3 has 15 amino acids. V trimming: 5 bases; J trimming: 8 bases; junction bases outside the gene matches: 8.

V and J are TRBV2 and TRBJ2-7; 11 bases are shared with TRBD2. There are 15 residues in the CDR3. Trimming at V came to 1 base and at J to 4 bases, leaving 3 bases not matched to a gene. Germline assignment: CDR1 SNHLY and CDR2 FYNNEI. This CDR3 reads CASSEVLAGGYEQYF. CDR3 sequence (DNA): TGTGCCAGCAGTGAAGTCCTAGCGGGAGGTTACGAGCAGTACTTC.

This clone appeared a few times. This rearrangement joins TRBV5-6 to TRBJ2-2; D unclear. CDR3 length: 16 residues. V dropped 3 bases and J dropped 4 bases, with 16 bases sitting between them. Germline V gene data show CDR1 as SGHDT and CDR2 as YYEEEE. The CDR3 coding sequence is TGTGCCAGCAGCTGGTTGGGCCCGTATTCCACCGGGGAGCTGTTTTTT. Translation: CASSWLGPYSTGELFF.

This chain connects TRBV22-1 to TRBJ2-1; TRBD2, as called in the table, went unchecked against the DNA. TRBV22-1 is termed a pseudogene. The CDR3 consists of 16 residues. The CDR3 is CPGSDLLAVSYNEQFF. The CDR3 bases are TGTCCTGGGAGCGACTTACTAGCGGTCTCCTACAATGAGCAGTTCTTC.